This TCR beta chain was captured in a study of blood T cell repertoires in COVID-19. In the study overall: Sources were T cells, B-cell-depleted T cells, or PBMCs; the material itself was cDNA or gDNA.

Authors' data handling: Reference gene primers were amplified, and this amplification served to estimate nucleated cell counts. Only in-frame clones appear in the TCRdb table, and some are missing; sequencing was by immunoSEQ multiplex PCR. V and J calls and clone size are those listed in that table; D and trimming were worked out from the DNA. The sample holds 200,000 to 250,000 clones, roughly four fifths seen once. V dropped 6 bases and J dropped 3; count of bases not matched to a gene: 6. This CDR3 region has 16 residues. Germline V gene sequence: CDR1 SNHLY, CDR2 FYNNEI. In Seattle, patients joined the study during active infection and were tracked longitudinally.

The specimen sequenced was peripheral blood. The gene calls are TRBV2 and TRBJ1-5, with 12 bases that match TRBD1. The sequence was obtained from a woman aged 70-85 years with COVID-19, enrolled during active disease. DNA for the CDR3: TGTGCCAGCAGGGCGGGGACAGGGGGCCTCAATCAGCCCCAGCATTTT. This encodes CASRAGTGGLNQPQHF. The variable domain in full, completed from reference TRBV2 and TRBJ1-5, reads EPEVTQTPSHQVTQMGQEVILRCVPISNHLYFYWYRQILGQKVEFLVSFYNNEISEKSEIFDDQFSVERPDGSNFTLKIRSTKLEDSAMYFCASRAGTGGLNQPQHFGDGTRLSIL.